The 23 T cell receptor beta chains given below trace back to one sample, sequenced in a study of blood T cell repertoires in COVID-19. Sequencing used immunoSEQ multiplex PCR; TCRdb keeps in-frame clones, though not all of them. Here the sample spans hundreds of thousands of clones, 70% to 90% being singletons. The material sequenced was peripheral blood. Receptors originate from a woman aged 45-60 years with COVID-19, enrolled during active disease.

This clone was seen once. The chain joins TRBV5-1 to TRBJ2-6; perhaps TRBD2 as D (5 bases). The ends were cut back, 0 bases at V and 2 bases at J, with 9 bases in the middle. The CDR3 consists of 16 residues. Germline values: CDR1 SGHRS, CDR2 YFSETQ. The CDR3 sequence: CASSLDGGPGANVLTF. CDR3 bases: TGCGCCAGCAGCTTGGACGGAGGTCCTGGGGCCAACGTCCTGACTTTC.

The rearrangement joins TRBV6-1 to TRBJ1-3; no firm D call. Trimming took off 0 bases at V and 4 bases at J, with 7 bases between the two ends. The CDR3 loop spans 14 amino acids. Germline CDR1 MNHNS, CDR2 SASEGT. The CDR3 spells CASSEAGAGNTIYF. CDR3 DNA sequence: TGTGCCAGCAGTGAAGCCGGAGCGGGAAACACCATATATTTT.

V is TRBV5-4 and J is TRBJ1-1, with a possible D match to TRBD1 (5 bases). The germline gives CDR1 SGHNT, CDR2 YYREEE (reference sequence). V was trimmed by 4 bases and J by 2 bases, leaving 15 bases between them. This CDR3 region has 15 residues. The CDR3 DNA reads TGTGCCAGCAGCCAGGGCGGGAATCGAAACACTGAAGCTTTCTTT. As protein: CASSQGGNRNTEAFF.

This clone has a single count. J is TRBJ1-2 and V is TRBV7-8; no reliable D call. The germline V gene encodes CDR1 SGHVS and CDR2 FQNEAQ. The CDR3 sequence is 14 residues long. The V end lost 1 base, the J end lost 2 bases, and 8 bases lay between the germline ends. The CDR3 region is CASSLGAENYGYTF. The CDR3 DNA follows: TGTGCCAGCAGCTTAGGAGCGGAAAACTATGGCTACACCTTC.

This sequence joins TRBV18 and TRBJ2-3, with 7 bases aligning to TRBD2. The CDR3 runs to 14 residues. Germline V gene sequence: CDR1 KGHSH, CDR2 LQKENI. V dropped 2 bases and J dropped 6; count of bases not matched to a gene: 5. This chain's CDR3 is CASSPGRATDTQYF. CDR3 DNA: TGTGCCAGCTCACCAGGGAGGGCTACGGATACGCAGTATTTT. The full variable domain, in which reference TRBV18 and TRBJ2-3 provide the parts outside the CDR3, is NAGVMQNPRHLVRRRGQEARLRCSPMKGHSHVYWYRQLPEEGLKFMVYLQKENIIDESGMPKERFSAEFPKEGPSILRIQQVVRGDSAAYFCASSPGRATDTQYFGPGTRLTVL.

The J gene is TRBJ2-3, the V gene TRBV13, with a possible D match to TRBD1 (5 bases). Germline V gene data show CDR1 as PRHDT and CDR2 as FYEKMQ (reference sequence). The germline V and J ends were trimmed by 6 bases and 6 bases, with 10 bases remaining between them. CDR3 size: 12 residues. DNA for the CDR3: TGTGCCAGCAGGTATTACAGGGATACGCAGTATTTT. Translated: CASRYYRDTQYF.

The count of this clone is one. The gene calls are TRBV27 and TRBJ1-5; TRBD1 matches 9 bases. Per germline, CDR1 MNHEY and CDR2 SMNVEV (reference sequence). Trimming removed 6 bases from V and 6 bases from J; junction bases left unmatched: 6. CDR3 length: 14 amino acids. In nucleotides, the CDR3 is TGTGCCAGCAGGCAACAGGGGGCTATTCAGCCCCAGCATTTT. This gives the protein CASRQQGAIQPQHF.

J is TRBJ2-4 and V is TRBV11-2, with no clear D. The CDR3 has 17 amino acids. CDR1 SGHAT and CDR2 FQNNGV come from the germline V gene. V lost 1 base and J lost 0, with 13 bases in between. CDR3 in amino acids: CASSLGPVIIAKNIQYF. CDR3 bases: TGTGCCAGCAGCTTAGGGCCAGTGATAATAGCCAAAAACATTCAGTACTTC.

V and J are TRBV28 and TRBJ1-4, with no clear D. This CDR3 is 14 amino acids long. CDR1 is MDHEN and CDR2 is SYDVKM in the germline V gene. The germline V and J ends were trimmed by 5 bases and 0 bases, with 7 bases remaining between them. CDR3 DNA: TGTGCCAGCAGTCCACCAGCAACTAATGAAAAACTGTTTTTT. Translation gives CASSPPATNEKLFF.

V and J are TRBV18 and TRBJ2-1; 8 bases agree with TRBD2. Trimming cost V 4 bases and J 0 bases; bases outside gene matches: 8. CDR3 length equals 17 residues. Germline CDR1 and CDR2: KGHSH and LQKENI. This chain's CDR3 is CASSLTSGLSSYNEQFF. The CDR3 bases are TGTGCCAGCTCACTCACTAGCGGTTTAAGCTCCTACAATGAGCAGTTCTTC.

V gene TRBV9 combines with J gene TRBJ1-1; D gene ambiguous. Trimming pared 4 bases from V and 6 bases from J, leaving 16 bases between. Looked up from germline, CDR1 is SGDLS and CDR2 is YYNGEE. This CDR3 has 14 residues. This chain's CDR3 is CASSLEGGSAEAFF. CDR3 in DNA: TGTGCCAGCAGCTTAGAGGGAGGGAGCGCTGAAGCTTTCTTT.

Concerning this clone: Within the sample, other DNA sequences also encode this same CDR3. The chain recombines TRBV6-5 with TRBJ2-7; 9 bases match TRBD1. CDR3 length equals 14 residues. CDR1 MNHEY and CDR2 SVGAGI come from the germline V gene. With 6 bases clipped from V and 1 base from J, the junction kept 4 bases outside the gene matches. The CDR3 sequence: CASSSTGGSYEQYF. DNA of the CDR3: TGTGCCAGCAGCTCGACAGGGGGGTCCTACGAGCAGTACTTC.

The V call is TRBV6-5, the J call TRBJ2-7, with D maybe TRBD1 (6 bases). The germline CDR1 and CDR2 sequences are MNHEY and SVGAGI. V lost 6 bases, J lost 2 bases, and 17 bases lay in between. This CDR3 is 15 amino acids long. CDR3 DNA: TGTGCCAGCAGGGCCCTGACAGGAGGAGCCTACGAGCAGTACTTC. Translated, it gives CASRALTGGAYEQYF.

The chain carries TRBV10-3 and TRBJ1-6; TRBD1 matches at 8 bases. Per the germline V gene, CDR1 is ENHRY and CDR2 is SYGVKD. The V segment lost 8 bases and the J segment 5 bases; nucleotides outside the gene matches: 2. The CDR3 has 13 amino acids. The CDR3 DNA is TGTGCCATCGGGGGACAGGATAATTCACCCCTCCACTTT. Translating it yields CAIGGQDNSPLHF.

The CDR3 sequence: CASSIDRSSGWNEQFF. The CDR3 nucleotides read TGTGCCAGTAGTATAGATCGCTCTAGCGGTTGGAATGAGCAGTTCTTC. J is TRBJ2-1 and V is TRBV19; 7 bases agree with TRBD2. The CDR3 contains 16 residues. Germline CDR1 and CDR2: LNHDA and SQIVND (reference sequence). V lost 0 bases and J lost 7; bases outside the gene matches: 9.

The V gene is TRBV9, the J gene TRBJ1-3; 7 bases line up with TRBD1. J gave up 4 bases and V 3 bases, and 4 bases lay outside the gene matches. CDR1 is SGDLS, CDR2 YYNGEE, per germline. CDR3 length equals 14 residues. The CDR3 sequence is CASSEQGTGNTIYF. CDR3 sequence (DNA): TGTGCCAGCAGCGAACAGGGGACAGGAAACACCATATATTTT.

This clone was counted a single time. V and J are TRBV3-1 (or the pseudogene TRBV3-2) and TRBJ2-7; possible D gene TRBD2, 5 bases. The CDR3 loop spans 13 amino acids. Germline V CDR1 and CDR2: LGHDT, YNNKEL (reference sequence). The V end lost 4 bases, the J end lost 4 bases, and 11 bases lay between the germline ends. Here the CDR3 DNA reads TGTGCCAGCAGCCCGGCGGGCCTTTACGAGCAGTACTTC. Translating gives CASSPAGLYEQYF.

V and J are TRBV5-4 and TRBJ2-7; 7 bases line up with TRBD1. This CDR3 comprises 14 residues. Germline lookup yields CDR1 SGHNT and CDR2 YYREEE (reference sequence). The V and J ends lost 3 bases and 2 bases, in that order; junction bases with no gene match: 5. The CDR3 DNA sequence: TGTGCCAGCAGCTCGGGACAGCCTCCCTACGAGCAGTACTTC. Residues: CASSSGQPPYEQYF.

The gene calls are TRBV5-6 and TRBJ1-5; D remains unclear. The CDR3 extends over 15 amino acids. Per the germline V gene, CDR1 is SGHDT and CDR2 is YYEEEE. V was shortened by 4 bases and J by 1 base, with 12 bases between the two germline ends. The DNA for the CDR3 is TGTGCCAGCAGCCTCGGCCGGGTGAGCAATCAGCCCCAGCATTTT. Protein product: CASSLGRVSNQPQHF. Full variable domain (remainder filled in from reference TRBV5-6 and TRBJ1-5): DAGVTQSPTHLIKTRGQQVTLRCSPKSGHDTVSWYQQALGQGPQFIFQYYEEEERQRGNFPDRFSGHQFPNYSSELNVNALLLGDSALYLCASSLGRVSNQPQHFGDGTRLSIL.

V usage is TRBV2 and J usage is TRBJ2-7; 9 nucleotides agree with TRBD1. From germline, CDR1 is SNHLY and CDR2 FYNNEI. J was trimmed by 0 bases and V by 8 bases; bases with no gene match: 8. The CDR3 covers 15 residues. Here the CDR3 reads CASGQQGASSYEQYF. The CDR3 DNA reads TGTGCCAGCGGCCAACAGGGGGCGTCCTCCTACGAGCAGTACTTC. Full variable domain (rest looked up from reference TRBV2 and TRBJ2-7): EPEVTQTPSHQVTQMGQEVILRCVPISNHLYFYWYRQILGQKVEFLVSFYNNEISEKSEIFDDQFSVERPDGSNFTLKIRSTKLEDSAMYFCASGQQGASSYEQYFGPGTRLTVT.

The V and J genes are TRBV7-6 and TRBJ2-3, with 11 bases that match TRBD2. V lost 1 base, J lost 4 bases, and 7 bases stayed unmatched. This CDR3 contains 17 residues. CDR1 is SGHVS and CDR2 is FNYEAQ in the germline V gene. CDR3 amino acids: CASSLGISGGGADTQYF. The CDR3 DNA sequence: TGTGCCAGCAGCTTAGGGATTAGCGGGGGGGGCGCAGATACGCAGTATTTT.

J is TRBJ2-4 and V is TRBV28; TRBD1 agrees at 12 bases. The V gene end was trimmed by 2 bases and the J gene end by 3 bases; junction bases not matched to a gene: 20. The CDR3 covers 22 residues. Germline CDR1 reads MDHEN; CDR2 reads SYDVKM. The CDR3 region has the DNA TGTGCCAGCAGTTTACCCTCAGGGGGCTCGGGACAGGGGGCTTGGGGCAAAAACATTCAGTACTTC. Translation gives CASSLPSGGSGQGAWGKNIQYF.

This sequence joins TRBV9 and TRBJ2-7; 8 positions agree with TRBD2. With 5 bases clipped from V and 4 bases from J, the junction kept 14 bases outside the gene matches. The CDR3 contains 16 residues. In germline, CDR1 is SGDLS, CDR2 YYNGEE. This chain's CDR3 is CASSTGTSAAVYEQYF. The CDR3 nucleotides read TGTGCCAGCAGTACCGGGACTAGTGCCGCGGTTTACGAGCAGTACTTC.